Following are 5 T cell receptor beta chains from one sample sequenced in a study of shared clonotypes between healthy human individuals. Sequencing was performed with immunoSEQ multiplex PCR; in TCRdb, only in-frame clones are kept and a portion is missing. This sample yields under 1,900,000 clones, of which around 98.5% are seen a single time; about 0.4% belongs to the top ten. Sequencing was done on a sample of naive CD4+ T cells sorted from blood. Documented subset: CD45RA+ positively selected. The source of these receptors is a man aged 25-40 years in good health.

V gene TRBV5-4 combines with J gene TRBJ2-5, with D possibly being TRBD1 or TRBD2 (5 bases each). There are 16 residues in the CDR3. With 3 bases removed from V and 2 bases from J, the gap between germline ends came to 17 bases. Germline CDR1 and CDR2: SGHNT and YYREEE (reference sequence). The DNA of the CDR3 is TGTGCCAGCAGCTCTCCTAGAGGGGCGGAACAAGAGACCCAGTACTTC. This gives the protein CASSSPRGAEQETQYF.

The CDR3 loop reads CASSLDPLGNTIYF. The CDR3 DNA sequence: TGTGCCAGCAGCTTGGATCCTTTAGGAAACACCATATATTTT. This chain joins TRBV5-6 and TRBJ1-3; D uncertain. CDR3 length equals 14 residues. Germline V CDR1 and CDR2: SGHDT, YYEEEE. V was cut by 0 bases and J by 4 bases, with 8 bases left in between. The whole variable domain, filled in from reference TRBV5-6 and TRBJ1-3, reads DAGVTQSPTHLIKTRGQQVTLRCSPKSGHDTVSWYQQALGQGPQFIFQYYEEEERQRGNFPDRFSGHQFPNYSSELNVNALLLGDSALYLCASSLDPLGNTIYFGEGSWLTVV.

This chain links TRBV20-1 with TRBJ2-7; TRBD2 might be the D (5 bases). CDR3 size: 11 residues. The germline V gene encodes CDR1 DFQATT and CDR2 SNEGSKA (reference sequence). V was trimmed by 3 bases and J by 12 bases, leaving 15 bases between them. CDR3 nucleotides: TGCAGTGCTAGTCCCGACCGTGAGGGGTACTTC. Its protein product is CSASPDREGYF.

The V call is TRBV5-6, the J call TRBJ2-2; D is possibly TRBD1 (5 bases). The V end was cut by 4 bases, the J end by 1 base, with 14 bases between. The CDR3 runs to 16 residues. CDR1 and CDR2 (germline): SGHDT, YYEEEE. CDR3 sequence reads: CASSQGHLLNTGELFF. The CDR3 bases are TGTGCCAGCAGCCAAGGACACCTGTTGAACACCGGGGAGCTGTTTTTT.

The V call is TRBV6-1, the J call TRBJ2-7; D gene ambiguous. The germline gives CDR1 MNHNS, CDR2 SASEGT. The V and J ends lost 2 bases and 6 bases respectively, with 11 bases between them. The CDR3 loop spans 13 amino acids. CDR3 residues: CASSELLVGEQYF. The CDR3 DNA reads as TGTGCCAGCAGTGAACTTCTGGTAGGCGAGCAGTACTTC.